This T cell receptor (beta chain) was identified during a study of cytomegalovirus exposure and HLA in healthy donors (dated by TCRdb to about 2017). In terms of the full investigation: An earlier analysis of approximately 550 of the donors reported 250 to 300 Gb of sequence data and roughly 100 million unique TCR beta sequences from about 200 million T cells. About 310 gigabases of sequencing data and 78 million or so unique TCR sequences were included in an early release covering 550 to 800 HLA-typed donors. The genetic ancestry cluster associated with self-reported Caucasian donors included over 65% of the 398 genotyped donors. The aim of the study was to test whether cataloging public T cell receptors could identify signatures of past pathogen exposure. The study profiled the T cell repertoires of under 850 subjects by immunosequencing and related them to cytomegalovirus serostatus. Besides the first cohort of 500 to 700 subjects, a separate validation cohort made up of some 110 different subjects was used. High-throughput TCR immunosequencing, statistical association of individual TCRs with disease status, and machine learning were combined to predict cytomegalovirus infection status. A later analysis re-examined previously published TCR beta repertoires from more than 600 donors and added high-resolution HLA genotyping to investigate patterns of TCR occurrence. Rather than drawing on any new phenotypic data, the later analysis identified candidate immune exposures from TCR beta sequences and the way those sequences occurred across donors. An earlier analysis of 587 of the donors used high-throughput TCR beta sequencing to judge whether each TCR beta V gene segment behaved as functional or pseudogenic. Alongside the repertoire data, information on donor age, sex, ethnicity and CMV serostatus was compiled. A later genetic analysis used genome-wide SNP genotypes for about 60% of the 666 donors, treating that subset as a discovery cohort. All discovery cohort repertoires had been generated on a single sequencing platform. HLA typing covered class I and class II loci at four-digit resolution. Typing coverage varied by locus: roughly 620-640 donors for A, B, C, DRB1 and DQB1; approximately 500 for DQA1; 606 for DPA1; approximately 450 for DPB1. Because of strong linkage in the cohort, a handful of DR-DQ haplotypes were treated as single units for association and clustering. Across around 400 genotyped donors of the cohort, an average of roughly 250,000 unique TCR beta nucleotide sequences per donor were sequenced, and roughly 20% of those sequences were non-productive.

The cohort consisted of some 730 healthy bone marrow donors. Cohort members were all nominally healthy when sampled, although unrecorded immune exposures were likely present. CMV serostatus was positive for roughly 290 and negative for about half of the roughly 670 cohort members, and was not recorded for this donor. A peripheral blood sample was collected from each donor, and TCR beta sequencing was performed on peripheral blood mononuclear cells. The Qiagen DNeasy Blood Extraction Kit was used to extract genomic DNA from the blood cell samples. Trimmed from V: 8 bases; trimmed from J: 0 bases; junction bases lacking a gene match: 13. Looking up the germline V gene yields CDR1 SNHLY and CDR2 FYNNEI. Measured from the cysteine to the phenylalanine, the CDR3 is 17 residues long. The retained sequence is limited to the CDR3, 51 bases, with the frame set at the first base. The library was built by means of the immunoSEQ multiplex PCR assay. A mixture of 60 forward primers for TCR Vbeta segments and 13 reverse primers for TCR Jbeta segments was used in the multiplex PCR. Amplification of the CDR3 region of rearranged TCR beta genes was performed with a multiplex PCR assay on genomic DNA. On the Illumina HiSeq System, the amplified TCR beta libraries were sequenced as 87-base-pair reads. For the original study's pipeline: Across the 700 or so repertoires, a later analysis counted 75 million to 90 million unique TCR beta chains, around 11 million of which were shared by at least two donors. Raw reads were error-corrected and collapsed into unique sequences with a nearest-neighbor algorithm that merged closely related sequences to remove PCR and sequencing errors. To assign V, D and J gene segments, CDR3 sequences were aligned to IMGT reference sequences. For a sequence to be retained, at least a six-nucleotide match to both a V gene segment and a J gene segment was required. Rearrangements were called productive when the CDR3 lacked stop codons and stayed in frame with V and J; all others were non-productive. Following IMGT convention, CDR3 was defined as the stretch from the second conserved V-encoded cysteine up to the conserved J-encoded phenylalanine. In an earlier analysis of around 570 of the donors, sequences lacking an unambiguous match to a single V gene segment were excluded. In an earlier analysis of several hundred of the donors, V segments were called functional above 56.7% productive rearrangements and were called segregating when the between-donor standard deviation exceeded 5%. A statistical classification framework was developed to diagnose cytomegalovirus status using the catalog of TCR beta chain sequences. In a later analysis, TCR nucleotide sequences were compared against IMGT/GENE-DB human TR gene sequences so that V and J genes could be assigned. In a later analysis, CDR3 sequences and most-parsimonious VDJ recombination scenarios were assigned using the TCRdist pipeline. In a later analysis, each TCR beta chain was defined by its CDR3 amino acid sequence together with its V-gene family, and reads without a unique V-gene family were excluded. A later analysis removed over 500 highly shared, low-generation-probability nucleotide sequences to deal with suspected cross-contamination and a sequencing artifact. In a later analysis, a clonal expansion index for each public chain was calculated from normalized within-repertoire ranks of inferred template counts. In a later analysis, generation probabilities were computed using a VDJ recombination model fitted to out-of-frame rearrangements, and the results were checked against IGoR. A later analysis scored TCR-TCR, TCR-HLA and TCR-CMV co-occurrence with hypergeometric tests, applying a repertoire-size bias correction to TCR pairs. False discovery rates were estimated in a later analysis by permuting HLA or CMV assignments 20 times. A later analysis grouped co-occurring TCRs with DBSCAN, adding TCRdist sequence similarity when clustering within HLA-allele-positive subsets. For co-occurrence clustering, repertoires with fewer than 30,000 or more than 120,000 public chains were excluded, along with several repertoires with anomalous nucleotide sharing. TCRdb re-hosts the immuneACCESS table, in-frame sequences only. Its copies lack some clones; in the studies checked, an unresolved V gene accounts for under half of them, and the cause for the rest is not known. Clone size and V and J calls were adopted from that table, with D and trimming inferred from the DNA. The sample yields about 120,000 clones; around three quarters were counted once. The top ten clones comprise around 3.9% of the sample.

What the research found in general, with its limitations: The study listed 150 to 200 TCR beta chains as associated with cytomegalovirus. For the cohort, immune exposure information was limited to CMV serostatus. A further reported finding was that TCR beta sequences accurately predicted the HLA-A and HLA-B alleles for most subjects in the first cohort. Because counts were too low, about 18 rarely observed V segments, including chromosome 9 orphons, were left out of the earlier analysis of a few hundred of the donors. Some IMGT-functional V segments, including TRBV6-2 and TRBV6-3, could not be distinguished by the 87-base-pair reads and were therefore excluded. While some public TCRs were present in many individuals, most TCR sequences turned up only very rarely across donors. Linkage disequilibrium might explain the correlated functional status among segregating V segments, but an unknown experimental factor could not be excluded. In both the original and validation cohorts, the classifier was reported to diagnose cytomegalovirus status with high specificity and sensitivity. Presence/absence analyses assumed roughly uniform sequencing depth across donors, an assumption that may not hold. An earlier analysis of approximately 570 of the donors showed that most TCR beta V segments appeared in productive rearrangements either about 87% or about 30% of the time, which broadly matched IMGT annotations. A later analysis reported that several top co-occurrence clusters appeared linked to parvovirus B19, influenza, CMV and Epstein-Barr virus. The authors suggested that the approach could potentially be generalized to other disease states and immunological phenotypes. A later analysis found that most CMV-associated TCR beta chains appeared HLA-restricted, with HLA associations seemingly driven largely by CMV exposure. Compared with the approximately 670-donor mean, donors in an Asian-associated ancestry cluster had fewer N-insertions in productive TCRs, according to a later genetic analysis. A cluster of highly shared sequence variants was judged likely to represent a technical artifact of the sequencing pipeline. Compared with equally common non-associated chains, HLA-associated TCR beta chains in a later analysis were more clonally expanded and had lower generation probabilities. Three of the identified cytomegalovirus-associated TCR beta chains were confirmed in vitro to be specific for cytomegalovirus antigens. Because some donors lacked HLA typing at each locus, the association tests relied only on the typed subset. When HLA alleles, especially DR and DQ, strongly co-occurred, TCR associations were difficult to assign to individual alleles. According to a later analysis, TCR association rates differed among HLA loci, with DRB1 alleles showing the most associated TCRs and HLA-C alleles showing the fewest. An association between a missense DCLRE1C variant and V-gene and J-gene trimming of TCR beta chains was found in a later genetic analysis and replicated in an independent cohort. A later analysis associated 15,000 or so TCR beta sequences with specific HLA alleles at a false discovery rate of 0.05. Only TCR beta chains were sequenced in this cohort, and the absence of alpha or paired-chain data limited detectable features.

To note about this clone: Its antigen is currently not known. Base-call qualities are not available, and no considerably larger clone is one nucleotide away.

The sample comprised PBMCs. The clonotype comes from a human donor in good health. Recombination linked TRBV2 to TRBJ1-5, and 7 junction bases match TRBD1. The sequenced DNA: TGTGCCAGCTCGACAGGGCGTTTCGGGGTTAGCAATCAGCCCCAGCATTTT. Translated, it gives CASSTGRFGVSNQPQHF.